This T cell receptor (beta chain) was recovered during a study of cytomegalovirus exposure and HLA in healthy donors. Study results and limitations: Several of the most significant clusters appeared, in a later analysis, to be linked to common viral pathogens.

Healthy bone marrow donors supplied every sample. Vbeta (60) and Jbeta (13) primers were used in the PCR. Profiled with immunoSEQ multiplex PCR; TCRdb holds only in-frame clones, not every one. The sample includes 100,000 to 150,000 clones, roughly 70% of them seen just once. About this clone itself: Its antigen is not identified.

Sequencing was done on a sample of PBMCs. The clonotype was recovered from a man aged 35-49 years in good health and CMV-seropositive.

This CDR3 reads CASSSGTAALYNEQFF. The CDR3 bases are TGTGCCAGCAGTTCTGGGACAGCCGCCTTATACAATGAGCAGTTCTTC. V gene TRBV27 combines with J gene TRBJ2-1, with TRBD1 identical over 7 bases. Germline V gene lookup returns CDR1 MNHEY and CDR2 SMNVEV (reference sequence). This CDR3 comprises 16 residues. J lost 4 bases, V lost 4 bases, and 10 bases had no gene match.